These 12 T cell receptor beta chains came from one sample sequenced in a study of shared clonotypes between healthy human individuals. Naive CD8 isolation took CD45RO-negative cells positively selected for CCR7 and excluded terminally differentiated effector memory CD45RA+ cells. Only in-frame clones appear in the TCRdb table, and some are missing; sequencing was by immunoSEQ multiplex PCR. The sample holds some 580,000 clones, 95% to 98% seen once. The sample consisted of naive CD8+ T cells sorted from blood. These receptors came from a man aged 25-40 years in good health.

V gene TRBV7-9 combines with J gene TRBJ2-7; D gene ambiguous. Trimming pared 8 bases from V and 0 bases from J, leaving 11 bases between. The CDR3 covers 13 residues. The germline V gene encodes CDR1 SEHNR and CDR2 FQNEAQ (reference sequence). DNA for the CDR3: TGTGCCAGCGAAACTAAGAGCTCCTACGAGCAGTACTTC. It encodes CASETKSSYEQYF.

V gene TRBV29-1 combines with J gene TRBJ2-7; D not resolved. The CDR3 runs to 14 residues. The V end was cut by 1 base, the J end by 3 bases, with 13 bases between. The V gene's germline CDR1 is SQVTM and CDR2 ANQGSEA. The CDR3 here is CSVEVRTMSYEQYF. The CDR3 DNA reads TGCAGCGTTGAAGTGAGGACCATGAGCTACGAGCAGTACTTC.

The rearrangement links TRBV4-3 to TRBJ2-7; 8 bases match TRBD2. The CDR3 is made up of 13 amino acids. The germline V gene encodes CDR1 LGHNA and CDR2 YSLEER. With 3 bases clipped from V and 4 bases from J, the junction kept 2 bases outside the gene matches. The CDR3 region has the DNA TGCGCCAGCAGCCAGGGACTAGGGTACGAGCAGTACTTC. Encoded protein: CASSQGLGYEQYF.

This sequence joins TRBV5-5 and TRBJ2-1; no definite D call. V dropped 2 bases and J dropped 12 bases, with 9 bases sitting between them. The CDR3 is 11 amino acids. The germline V gene has CDR1 SGHKS and CDR2 YYEKEE (reference sequence). CDR3 region: CASSFQMGQFF. CDR3 coding DNA: TGTGCCAGCAGCTTTCAGATGGGGCAGTTCTTC. Together with reference TRBV5-5 and TRBJ2-1, the CDR3 gives the full variable domain: DAGVTQSPTHLIKTRGQQVTLRCSPISGHKSVSWYQQVLGQGPQFIFQYYEKEERGRGNFPDRFSARQFPNYSSELNVNALLLGDSALYLCASSFQMGQFFGPGTRLTVL.

In this sample, this clone turned up once. The genes are TRBV7-6 and TRBJ2-3; 10 bases are a match to TRBD2. J gave up 1 base and V 1 base, and 8 bases lay outside the gene matches. This CDR3 has 18 residues. Germline CDR1 reads SGHVS; CDR2 reads FNYEAQ. The CDR3 loop reads CASSLGFSGRSRTDTQYF. As DNA, the CDR3 is TGTGCCAGCAGCTTAGGTTTTAGCGGGAGGTCTCGCACAGATACGCAGTATTTT.

In its sample, this clone was seen once. Other DNA sequences in this sample translate to the same CDR3. The V and J genes are TRBV29-1 and TRBJ2-1; 7 bases align to TRBD2. The CDR3 loop spans 12 amino acids. After removal of 3 bases from V and 6 bases from J, the junction contained 2 bases not matched to a gene. CDR1 is SQVTM and CDR2 is ANQGSEA in the germline V gene. CDR3 amino acids: CSVEGLSNEQFF. In nucleotides, the CDR3 is TGCAGCGTTGAGGGACTAAGCAATGAGCAGTTCTTC.

V usage is TRBV27 and J usage is TRBJ2-7; 8 bases fit TRBD2. The CDR3 runs 14 residues. V was pared by 7 bases and J by 5 bases, with 10 bases of the junction left unmatched. The V gene's germline CDR1 is MNHEY and CDR2 SMNVEV (reference sequence). The CDR3 DNA sequence: TGTGCCAGCAAGAACGGGAGGGTAAGGGACGAGCAGTACTTC. Its translation is CASKNGRVRDEQYF.

This chain connects TRBV15 to TRBJ2-3; 9 bases are shared with TRBD2. The trim removed 2 bases at V and 4 bases at J, leaving 10 bases unmatched. The CDR3 contains 17 residues. Germline V gene lookup returns CDR1 LNHNV and CDR2 YYDKDF (reference sequence). The chain's CDR3 is CATSRNSGRIGADTQYF. The CDR3 DNA sequence: TGTGCCACCAGCAGAAATAGCGGGAGAATTGGGGCAGATACGCAGTATTTT.

The V and J genes are TRBV9 and TRBJ1-2; TRBD1 agrees at 7 bases. V gave up 0 bases and J gave up 2 bases; unmatched junction bases: 4. Germline loops: CDR1 SGDLS, CDR2 YYNGEE. The CDR3 length is 15 residues. The DNA for the CDR3 is TGTGCCAGCAGCGTAGGTCAGGGGGTAAACTATGGCTACACCTTC. This sequence encodes CASSVGQGVNYGYTF. The full variable domain, completed using reference TRBV9 and TRBJ1-2, is DSGVTQTPKHLITATGQRVTLRCSPRSGDLSVYWYQQSLDQGLQFLIQYYNGEERAKGNILERFSAQQFPDLHSELNLSSLELGDSALYFCASSVGQGVNYGYTFGSGTRLTVV.

The sample holds one count of this clone. This chain links TRBV13 with TRBJ1-1; D gene ambiguous. Trimming stripped 6 bases from V and 5 bases from J, with 13 bases between. Germline-derived CDR1 and CDR2 are PRHDT and FYEKMQ (reference sequence). The CDR3 sequence is 13 residues long. CDR3 residues: CASSPSEVTEAFF. The CDR3 DNA is TGTGCCAGCAGTCCCAGCGAGGTTACTGAAGCTTTCTTT.

The rearrangement links TRBV7-6 to TRBJ2-1, with 7 bases identical to TRBD2. The CDR3 consists of 15 residues. Germline CDR1 SGHVS, CDR2 FNYEAQ. V trimming: 4 bases; J trimming: 3 bases; junction bases outside the gene matches: 6. The CDR3: CASSSLTSLYNEQFF. CDR3 DNA sequence: TGTGCCAGCAGCTCTTTGACTAGCCTCTACAATGAGCAGTTCTTC.

This clone was seen just once. The chain employs TRBV29-1 and TRBJ1-4; D gene ambiguous. The germline V gene encodes CDR1 SQVTM and CDR2 ANQGSEA. CDR3 length equals 14 residues. The germline V and J ends were trimmed by 4 bases and 2 bases, with 11 bases remaining between them. The CDR3 region is CSVVPISTNEKLFF. The CDR3 DNA is TGCAGCGTTGTGCCCATATCGACTAATGAAAAACTGTTTTTT. The full variable domain, with the rest looked up from reference TRBV29-1 and TRBJ1-4, is SAVISQKPSRDICQRGTSLTIQCQVDSQVTMMFWYRQQPGQSLTLIATANQGSEATYESGFVIDKFPISRPNLTFSTLTVSNMSPEDSSIYLCSVVPISTNEKLFFGSGTQLSVL.